The clone carrying this T cell receptor (beta chain) has at least ten counts. Its cognate antigen is unknown. Source material was 2 million unsorted PBMCs, stored at -80 °C in RNAlater. The data originate from a study of neurological immune-mediated disorders. General study results and limits: There was no association between the multiple sclerosis repertoire cluster and any clinical or MRI feature. Repertoires from 18 of 34 multiple sclerosis patients grouped phylogenetically into a related-CDR3 cluster, suggesting a possible signature.

This CDR3 has 16 amino acids. Per the germline V gene, CDR1 is SGHVS and CDR2 is FQNEAQ. V was clipped by 7 bases and J by 1 base; unmatched bases: 4. Per sequencing run, 15-18 subjects together gave over 160 million TCR-beta sequences. A single record per CDR3 protein comes from TCRdb applying MiXCR to the 5' RACE reads. Altogether roughly 60,000 distinct CDR3 sequences are present, roughly 3.5% being singletons, with the ten largest covering 2.2%. Source material: PBMCs. The chain links TRBV7-8 to TRBJ2-2; 12 bases map to TRBD2. The TCR was taken from a woman between 50 and 59 years old with multiple sclerosis. The CDR3 here is CASTLTSGGNTGELFF. The CDR3, as DNA: TGTGCCAGCACTCTGACTAGCGGGGGGAACACCGGGGAGCTGTTTTTT.